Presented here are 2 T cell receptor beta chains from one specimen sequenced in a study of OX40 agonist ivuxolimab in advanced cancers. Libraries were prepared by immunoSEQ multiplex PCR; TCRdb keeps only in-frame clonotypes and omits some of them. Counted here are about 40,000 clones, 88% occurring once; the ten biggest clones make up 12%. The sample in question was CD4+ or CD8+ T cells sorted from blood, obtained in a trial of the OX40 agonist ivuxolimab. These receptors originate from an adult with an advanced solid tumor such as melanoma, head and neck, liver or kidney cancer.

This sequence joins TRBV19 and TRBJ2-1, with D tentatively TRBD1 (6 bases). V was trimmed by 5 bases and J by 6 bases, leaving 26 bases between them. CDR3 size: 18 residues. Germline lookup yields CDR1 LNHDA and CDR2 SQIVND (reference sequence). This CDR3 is CASSSPRGDMQVFNEQFF. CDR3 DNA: TGTGCCAGTAGTTCTCCCCGAGGGGACATGCAGGTATTCAATGAGCAGTTCTTC.

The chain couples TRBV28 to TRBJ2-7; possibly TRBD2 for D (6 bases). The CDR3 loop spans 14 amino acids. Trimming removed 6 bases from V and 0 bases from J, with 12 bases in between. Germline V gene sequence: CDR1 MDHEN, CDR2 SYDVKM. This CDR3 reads CASSRGGISYEQYF. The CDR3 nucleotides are TGTGCCAGCAGCCGGGGCGGGATCTCCTACGAGCAGTACTTC.